The source of this T cell receptor beta chain is a study of blood T cell repertoires in COVID-19. As for the study in general: Researchers got acute and convalescent COVID-19 samples from the United States, Italy and Spain.

Only in-frame clones appear in the TCRdb table, and some are missing; sequencing was by immunoSEQ multiplex PCR. The sample has fewer than 600,000 clones, around 87% seen once; the top ten hold 1.8%. V was pared by 1 base and J by 2 bases, with 11 bases between. The CDR3 runs to 15 residues. Per germline, CDR1 LGHDT and CDR2 YNNKEL (reference sequence). Specimen: PBMCs or T cells enriched from blood (not recorded which). This sequence originates from a woman between 40 and 50 years old who had recovered from COVID-19. This rearrangement joins TRBV3-1 (or the pseudogene TRBV3-2) to TRBJ1-2; D is unresolved. The CDR3 here is CASSQGQAANYGYTF. The CDR3 DNA reads as TGTGCCAGCAGCCAAGGCCAGGCCGCCAACTATGGCTACACCTTC.